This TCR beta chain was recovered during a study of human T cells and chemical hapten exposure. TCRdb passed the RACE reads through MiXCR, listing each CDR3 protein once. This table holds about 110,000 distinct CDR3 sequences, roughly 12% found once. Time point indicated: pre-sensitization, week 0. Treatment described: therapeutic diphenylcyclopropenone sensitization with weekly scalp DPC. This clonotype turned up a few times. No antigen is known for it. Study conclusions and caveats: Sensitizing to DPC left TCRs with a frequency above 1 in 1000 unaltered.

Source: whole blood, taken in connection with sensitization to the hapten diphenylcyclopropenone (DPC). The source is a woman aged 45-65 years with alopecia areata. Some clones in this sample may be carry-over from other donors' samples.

For the CDR3, the DNA is TGTGCCAGCAGTGTTCAAGGTCACGAAGCTTTCTTT. Protein product: CASSVQGHEAFF. This chain joins TRBV6-1 and TRBJ1-1; D gene unclear. The CDR3 is made up of 12 amino acids. V lost 4 bases and J lost 8, with 11 bases in between. CDR1 and CDR2 (germline): MNHNS, SASEGT.